This T cell receptor (beta chain) was observed in a study of cytomegalovirus exposure and HLA in healthy donors. Broader study findings: For cytomegalovirus status, the classifier reportedly gave diagnoses with high specificity and sensitivity. Several of the most significant clusters were apparently associated with common viral pathogens in a later analysis. A link between a missense DCLRE1C variant and TCR beta V- and J-gene trimming emerged from a later analysis.

PCR was performed using 60 Vbeta and 13 Jbeta primers. Study processing details: Later, tens of millions of unique TCR beta chains were counted in an analysis, and roughly 10 million of them were shared. Profiling relied on immunoSEQ multiplex PCR, and the TCRdb table lists in-frame clones only, not all of them. V and J calls and clone size come straight from that table; D and trimming were deduced from the DNA. The sample has about 120,000 clones; around 75% are singletons. This clone was seen only a few times. Its antigen is currently unknown. From germline, CDR1 is SQVTM and CDR2 ANQGSEA. CDR3 size: 14 residues. V was shortened by 5 bases and J by 5 bases, with 18 bases between the two germline ends.

The rearrangement uses TRBV29-1 and TRBJ2-5; the D gene is possibly TRBD1 (6 bases). The clonotype originates from a woman in her twenties or thirties in good health and CMV-seronegative. Sequences were obtained from PBMCs. The CDR3 sequence: CSVRFRGERETQYF. The CDR3 nucleotides read TGCAGCGTTAGGTTCAGGGGCGAAAGGGAGACCCAGTACTTC.